Sequencing of this TCR beta chain was carried out in a study of spatial heterogeneity in lung cancer. The wider study: Patients with untreated early-stage non-small cell lung cancer, numbering more than 55, were the donors.

This clonotype was detected ten times or more. Its antigen remains unknown. V dropped 4 bases and J dropped 1 base, with 13 bases sitting between them. CDR3 length: 14 amino acids. The V gene's germline CDR1 is DFQATT and CDR2 SNEGSKA (reference sequence). Time point described: blood at routine non-recurrence follow-up after resection. Study conclusions and caveats: Detection of ubiquitous tumor TCRs in blood was higher at resection than follow-up.

One entry per CDR3 protein results from TCRdb running MiXCR on the 5' RACE reads. The repertoire holds 35,000 to 55,000 distinct CDR3 sequences, with about an eighth as singletons. V gene TRBV20-1 combines with J gene TRBJ2-5; D is possibly TRBD2 (6 bases). This material consisted of PBMCs, taken at follow-up. The sequence came from a male donor with early-stage non-small cell lung cancer. The CDR3: CSAKRGLSQETQYF. The CDR3 nucleotides read TGCAGTGCTAAAAGGGGACTTTCCCAAGAGACCCAGTACTTC.